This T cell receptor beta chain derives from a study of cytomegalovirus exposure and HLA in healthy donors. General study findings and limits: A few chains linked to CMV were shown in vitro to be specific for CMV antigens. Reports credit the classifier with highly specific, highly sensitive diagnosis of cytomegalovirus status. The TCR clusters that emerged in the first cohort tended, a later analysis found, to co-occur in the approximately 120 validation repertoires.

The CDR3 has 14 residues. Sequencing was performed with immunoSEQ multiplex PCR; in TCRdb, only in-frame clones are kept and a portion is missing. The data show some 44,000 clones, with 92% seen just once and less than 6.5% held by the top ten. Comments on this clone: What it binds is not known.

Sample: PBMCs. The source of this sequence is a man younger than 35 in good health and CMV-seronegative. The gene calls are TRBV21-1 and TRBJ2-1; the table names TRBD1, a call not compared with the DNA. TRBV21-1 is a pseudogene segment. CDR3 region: CASRSGTGYNEQFF. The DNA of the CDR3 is TGTGCCAGCAGGTCCGGGACAGGGTATAATGAGCAGTTCTTC.